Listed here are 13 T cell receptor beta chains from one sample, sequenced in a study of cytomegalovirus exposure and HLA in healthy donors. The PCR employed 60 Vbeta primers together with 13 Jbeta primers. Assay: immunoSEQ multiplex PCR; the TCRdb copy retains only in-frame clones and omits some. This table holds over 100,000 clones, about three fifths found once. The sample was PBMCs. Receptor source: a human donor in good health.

As DNA, the CDR3 is TGTGCCAGCAGTTCTAGGGGCGGGACAGGGGGCGTTAACACTGAAGCTTTCTTT. It encodes CASSSRGGTGGVNTEAFF. The chain joins TRBV27 to TRBJ1-1; the match to TRBD1 covers 12 bases. V dropped 4 bases and J dropped 2; count of bases not matched to a gene: 11. This CDR3 is 18 amino acids long. Germline assignment: CDR1 MNHEY and CDR2 SMNVEV (reference sequence).

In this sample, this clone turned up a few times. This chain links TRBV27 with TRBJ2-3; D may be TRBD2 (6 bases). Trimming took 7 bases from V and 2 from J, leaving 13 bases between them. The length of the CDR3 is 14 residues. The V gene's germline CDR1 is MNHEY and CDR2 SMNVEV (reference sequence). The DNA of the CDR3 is TGTGCCAGCAACACGCGGAGGGACACAGATACGCAGTATTTT. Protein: CASNTRRDTDTQYF.

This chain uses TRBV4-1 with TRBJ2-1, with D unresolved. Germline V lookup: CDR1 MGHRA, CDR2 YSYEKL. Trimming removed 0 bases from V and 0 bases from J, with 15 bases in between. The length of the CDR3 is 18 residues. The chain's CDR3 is CASSQDPPVISSYNEQFF. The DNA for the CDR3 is TGCGCCAGCAGCCAAGATCCGCCCGTCATTAGCTCCTACAATGAGCAGTTCTTC.

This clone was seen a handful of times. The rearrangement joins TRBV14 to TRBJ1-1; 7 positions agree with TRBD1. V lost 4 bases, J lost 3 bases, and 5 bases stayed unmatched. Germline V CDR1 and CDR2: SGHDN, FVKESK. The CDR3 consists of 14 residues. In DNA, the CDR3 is TGTGCCAGCAGCCGCCTAGGACAGGACACTGAAGCTTTCTTT. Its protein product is CASSRLGQDTEAFF. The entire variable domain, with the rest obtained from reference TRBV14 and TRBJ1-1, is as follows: EAGVTQFPSHSVIEKGQTVTLRCDPISGHDNLYWYRRVMGKEIKFLLHFVKESKQDESGMPNNRFLAERTGGTYSTLKVQPAELEDSGVYFCASSRLGQDTEAFFGQGTRLTVV.

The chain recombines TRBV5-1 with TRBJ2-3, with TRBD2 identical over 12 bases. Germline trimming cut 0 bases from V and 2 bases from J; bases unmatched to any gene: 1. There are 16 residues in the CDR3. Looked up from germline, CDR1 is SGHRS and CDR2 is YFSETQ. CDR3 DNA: TGCGCCAGCAGCTTGGGGACTAGCGGGAACACAGATACGCAGTATTTT. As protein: CASSLGTSGNTDTQYF.

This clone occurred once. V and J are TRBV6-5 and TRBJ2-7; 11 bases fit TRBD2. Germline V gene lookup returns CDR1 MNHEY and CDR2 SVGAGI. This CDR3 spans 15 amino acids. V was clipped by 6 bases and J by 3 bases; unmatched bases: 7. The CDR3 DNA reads TGTGCCAGCAGATCTGGGACTAGCGGAATCTACGAGCAGTACTTC. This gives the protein CASRSGTSGIYEQYF.

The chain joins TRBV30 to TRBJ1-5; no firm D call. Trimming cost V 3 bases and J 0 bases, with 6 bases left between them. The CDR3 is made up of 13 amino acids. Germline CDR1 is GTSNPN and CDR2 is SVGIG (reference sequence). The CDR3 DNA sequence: TGTGCCTGGAGACCCGGTAGCAATCAGCCCCAGCATTTT. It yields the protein CAWRPGSNQPQHF.

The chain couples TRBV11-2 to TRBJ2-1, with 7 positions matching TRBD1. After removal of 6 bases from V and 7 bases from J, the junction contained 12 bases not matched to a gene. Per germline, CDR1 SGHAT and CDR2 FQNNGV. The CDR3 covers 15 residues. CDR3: CASSHRGFFGNEQFF. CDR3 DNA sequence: TGTGCCAGCAGTCACAGGGGTTTCTTTGGTAATGAGCAGTTCTTC.

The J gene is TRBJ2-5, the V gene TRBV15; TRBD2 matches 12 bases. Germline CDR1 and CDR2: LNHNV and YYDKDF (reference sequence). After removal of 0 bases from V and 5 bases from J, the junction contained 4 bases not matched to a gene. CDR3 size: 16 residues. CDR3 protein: CATSREGLAGRETQYF. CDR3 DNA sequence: TGTGCCACCAGCAGAGAGGGACTAGCGGGTAGGGAGACCCAGTACTTC.

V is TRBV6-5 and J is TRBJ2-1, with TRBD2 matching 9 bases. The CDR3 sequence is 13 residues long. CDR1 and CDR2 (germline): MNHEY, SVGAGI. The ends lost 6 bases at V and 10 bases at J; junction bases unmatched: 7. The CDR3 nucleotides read TGTGCCAGCAGACTGGGACTAGCTGGGGAGCAGTTCTTC. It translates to CASRLGLAGEQFF.

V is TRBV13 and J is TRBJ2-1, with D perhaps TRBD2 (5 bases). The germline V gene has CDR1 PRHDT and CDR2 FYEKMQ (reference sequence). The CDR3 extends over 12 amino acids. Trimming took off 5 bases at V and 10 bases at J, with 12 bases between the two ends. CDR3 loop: CASSIRRGEQFF. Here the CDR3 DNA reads TGTGCCAGCAGCATCAGACGCGGGGAGCAGTTCTTC.

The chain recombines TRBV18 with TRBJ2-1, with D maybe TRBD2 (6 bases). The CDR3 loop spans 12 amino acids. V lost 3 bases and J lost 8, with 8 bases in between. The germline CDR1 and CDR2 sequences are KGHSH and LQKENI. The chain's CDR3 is CASSPVADEQFF. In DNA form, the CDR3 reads TGTGCCAGCTCACCGGTAGCGGATGAGCAGTTCTTC.

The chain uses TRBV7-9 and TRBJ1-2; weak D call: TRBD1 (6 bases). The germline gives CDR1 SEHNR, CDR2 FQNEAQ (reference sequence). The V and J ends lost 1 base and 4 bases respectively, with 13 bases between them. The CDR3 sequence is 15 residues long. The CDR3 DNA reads TGTGCCAGCAGCTTAGGAGGACAGCTGGTCTATGGCTACACCTTC. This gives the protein CASSLGGQLVYGYTF.